This T cell receptor (beta chain) was identified in a study of blood T cell repertoires in COVID-19. Study at large: Acute and convalescent COVID-19 specimens originated in the United States, Italy and Spain. T cells, B-cell-depleted T cells, or PBMCs supplied cDNA or gDNA.

Original methodology: The assay estimated nucleated cells by amplifying reference gene primers. Using immunoSEQ multiplex PCR, the repertoire was profiled, and TCRdb retains in-frame clones only, with some absent. V, J and clone size reflect that table, while D and trimming were determined from the DNA. The sample records some 190,000 clones, roughly nine tenths being singletons. This CDR3 comprises 15 residues. Germline CDR1 and CDR2: SEHNR and FQNEAQ (reference sequence). Trimming cost V 3 bases and J 1 base, with 12 bases left between them. The study recruited people aged about 18 to 89 years across around 24 US areas.

The receptor comes from a woman in her forties in a cohort exposed to, infected with or recovered from COVID-19 (not recorded which). Sequenced material: PBMCs or T cells enriched from blood (not recorded which). This chain joins TRBV7-9 and TRBJ1-1; unclear D gene. This chain's CDR3 is CASSFGEARNTEAFF. The CDR3 nucleotides read TGTGCCAGCAGCTTCGGCGAGGCTCGGAACACTGAAGCTTTCTTT. The variable domain in full, with the rest retrieved from reference TRBV7-9 and TRBJ1-1, is DTGVSQNPRHKITKRGQNVTFRCDPISEHNRLYWYRQTLGQGPEFLTYFQNEAQLEKSRLLSDRFSAERPKGSFSTLEIQRTEQGDSAMYLCASSFGEARNTEAFFGQGTRLTVV.